The rows below give T cell receptor beta chains drawn from one sample of a study of TIL therapy for anti-PD-1-resistant metastatic lung cancer. Generated by immunoSEQ multiplex PCR, the TCRdb table keeps only in-frame clones and is missing some. Found here are about 50,000 clones, less than 75% of them singletons; the top ten hold less than 6.5%. The sample in question was tumor tissue, obtained at baseline. The receptors here all came from a person between 25 and 80 years old with non-small cell lung cancer. Each CDR3 is given with its conserved first and last residue. A D gene is named only where the DNA matches it firmly. Part of the rows lack a size; the others show once, few, many or a class for expanded clones.

v_gene: TRBV7-8; j_gene: TRBJ2-7; abundance: NA; d_gene: TRBD2; CDR3aa: CASSLAPTGRTSGNSRSF; CDR3nt: TGTGCCAGCAGCTTAGCGCCCACAGGCCGGACTAGCGGGAACTCCAGGTCCTTC
v_gene: TRBV13; j_gene: TRBJ2-7; abundance: NA; d_gene: TRBD2; CDR3aa: CASSLKMLAGGAEEKYF; CDR3nt: TGTGCCAGCAGCTTAAAAATGCTAGCGGGGGGGGCCGAGGAGAAGTACTTC
v_gene: TRBV5-1; j_gene: TRBJ2-1; abundance: NA; d_gene: TRBD2; CDR3aa: CASSLGGTSNSNNEQFF; CDR3nt: TGCGCCAGCAGCTTGGGGGGGACTAGCAACTCGAACAATGAGCAGTTCTTC
v_gene: TRBV9; j_gene: TRBJ2-1; abundance: NA; d_gene: TRBD2; CDR3aa: CASSVRGREGLNEQFF; CDR3nt: TGTGCCAGCAGCGTAAGGGGGCGGGAGGGCCTCAATGAGCAGTTCTTC
v_gene: TRBV5-1; j_gene: TRBJ1-1; abundance: NA; d_gene: NA; CDR3aa: CASSLQGPNTEAFF; CDR3nt: TGCGCCAGCAGCTTACAGGGTCCGAACACTGAAGCTTTCTTT
v_gene: TRBV7-9; j_gene: TRBJ1-1; abundance: NA; d_gene: NA; CDR3aa: CASSEGRRGTEAFF; CDR3nt: TGTGCCAGCAGCGAAGGCCGGCGGGGCACTGAAGCTTTCTTT
v_gene: TRBV6-1; j_gene: TRBJ2-7; abundance: NA; d_gene: NA; CDR3aa: CASRLWGTSYEQYF; CDR3nt: TGTGCCAGCAGACTATGGGGTACGTCCTACGAGCAGTACTTC
v_gene: TRBV27; j_gene: TRBJ2-6; abundance: NA; d_gene: NA; CDR3aa: CASSVIRSGANVLTF; CDR3nt: TGTGCCAGCAGTGTGATACGCTCTGGGGCCAACGTCCTGACTTTC
v_gene: TRBV27; j_gene: TRBJ2-3; abundance: NA; d_gene: NA; CDR3aa: CASKLQGSGTDTQYF; CDR3nt: TGTGCCAGCAAACTACAGGGTTCGGGCACAGATACGCAGTATTTT
v_gene: TRBV7-2; j_gene: TRBJ2-3; abundance: NA; d_gene: NA; CDR3aa: CASSLTFADTQYF; CDR3nt: TGTGCCAGCAGCTTAACCTTTGCAGATACGCAGTATTTT
v_gene: TRBV9; j_gene: TRBJ2-3; abundance: NA; d_gene: TRBD2; CDR3aa: CASSPFTSGTDTQYF; CDR3nt: TGTGCCAGCAGCCCCTTCACTAGCGGCACAGATACGCAGTATTTT
v_gene: TRBV2; j_gene: TRBJ2-3; abundance: NA; d_gene: TRBD2; CDR3aa: CAGGGGMTDTQYF; CDR3nt: TGTGCCGGGGGGGGAGGCATGACAGATACGCAGTATTTT
v_gene: TRBV29-1; j_gene: TRBJ2-3; abundance: NA; d_gene: TRBD2; CDR3aa: CSVLVAGGSAATQYF; CDR3nt: TGCAGCGTTTTGGTAGCGGGGGGGTCCGCTGCTACGCAGTATTTT
v_gene: TRBV6-5; j_gene: TRBJ1-1; abundance: NA; d_gene: NA; CDR3aa: CASSYGHRKGAEAFF; CDR3nt: TGTGCCAGCAGTTACGGACACAGGAAAGGAGCTGAAGCTTTCTTT
v_gene: TRBV7-5; j_gene: TRBJ1-5; abundance: NA; d_gene: NA; CDR3aa: CARSLDIVLRGQPQHF; CDR3nt: TGTGCCAGAAGCTTAGATATTGTGCTCAGGGGGCAGCCCCAGCATTTT
v_gene: TRBV4-1; j_gene: TRBJ2-5; abundance: NA; d_gene: TRBD2; CDR3aa: CASSQEPSGGLETQYF; CDR3nt: TGCGCCAGCAGCCAAGAGCCTAGCGGGGGTTTAGAGACCCAGTACTTC
v_gene: TRBV4-2; j_gene: TRBJ1-1; abundance: NA; d_gene: NA; CDR3aa: CASSQVGDSMNTEAFF; CDR3nt: TGTGCCAGCAGCCAAGTAGGAGACAGTATGAACACTGAAGCTTTCTTT
v_gene: TRBV7-2; j_gene: TRBJ1-5; abundance: NA; d_gene: NA; CDR3aa: CASSFQGNSNQPQHF; CDR3nt: TGTGCCAGCAGCTTTCAGGGGAACAGCAATCAGCCCCAGCATTTT
v_gene: TRBV5-1; j_gene: TRBJ1-4; abundance: NA; d_gene: NA; CDR3aa: CASSLGVSTNEKLFF; CDR3nt: TGCGCCAGCAGCTTAGGGGTTTCAACTAATGAAAAACTGTTTTTT
v_gene: TRBV11-2; j_gene: TRBJ1-2; abundance: once; d_gene: NA; CDR3aa: CASSLDGSRGGYTF; CDR3nt: TGTGCCAGCAGCTTAGATGGGTCGAGAGGCGGCTACACCTTC
v_gene: TRBV19; j_gene: TRBJ2-2; abundance: NA; d_gene: TRBD2; CDR3aa: CASRPTFGTSGRAGELFF; CDR3nt: TGTGCCAGTAGACCCACATTCGGGACTAGCGGGAGAGCCGGGGAGCTGTTTTTT
v_gene: TRBV19; j_gene: TRBJ2-1; abundance: few; d_gene: TRBD2; CDR3aa: CASTRSAGGSGGEQFF; CDR3nt: TGTGCCAGTACCCGAAGCGCGGGCGGGAGCGGCGGTGAGCAGTTCTTC
v_gene: TRBV28; j_gene: TRBJ2-3; abundance: NA; d_gene: NA; CDR3aa: CASSLAHHHSTDTQYF; CDR3nt: TGTGCCAGCAGTTTGGCACACCACCATAGCACAGATACGCAGTATTTT
v_gene: TRBV4-1; j_gene: TRBJ2-3; abundance: once; d_gene: TRBD1; CDR3aa: CASSQAVIQGADTQYF; CDR3nt: TGCGCCAGCAGCCAAGCTGTAATACAGGGGGCAGATACGCAGTATTTT
v_gene: TRBV9; j_gene: TRBJ1-1; abundance: NA; d_gene: NA; CDR3aa: CASSVAGGFGDTEAFF; CDR3nt: TGTGCCAGCAGCGTAGCTGGGGGCTTTGGGGACACTGAAGCTTTCTTT
v_gene: TRBV28; j_gene: TRBJ2-7; abundance: NA; d_gene: NA; CDR3aa: CASSLVRVPYEQYF; CDR3nt: TGTGCCAGCAGTTTAGTTCGCGTCCCCTACGAGCAGTACTTC
v_gene: TRBV9; j_gene: TRBJ1-2; abundance: NA; d_gene: NA; CDR3aa: CASSPTTEGNGYTF; CDR3nt: TGTGCCAGCAGCCCGACGACCGAGGGGAATGGCTACACCTTC
v_gene: TRBV9; j_gene: TRBJ2-2; abundance: NA; d_gene: NA; CDR3aa: CASTNILNTGELFF; CDR3nt: TGTGCCAGCACCAATATCCTGAACACCGGGGAGCTGTTTTTT
v_gene: TRBV4-2; j_gene: TRBJ2-7; abundance: once; d_gene: TRBD2; CDR3aa: CASSQELAGGDEQYF; CDR3nt: TGTGCCAGCAGCCAGGAACTAGCGGGGGGGGACGAGCAGTACTTC
v_gene: TRBV27; j_gene: TRBJ1-1; abundance: NA; d_gene: TRBD1; CDR3aa: CASSFDGRGWGNTEAFF; CDR3nt: TGTGCCAGCAGTTTTGATGGCAGGGGGTGGGGGAACACTGAAGCTTTCTTT
v_gene: TRBV5-4; j_gene: TRBJ2-1; abundance: once; d_gene: TRBD2; CDR3aa: CASSLVAGGPRNEQFF; CDR3nt: TGTGCCAGCAGCTTGGTCGCGGGAGGGCCGCGGAATGAGCAGTTCTTC
v_gene: TRBV7-8; j_gene: TRBJ2-3; abundance: NA; d_gene: TRBD1; CDR3aa: CASSLAGTGVRTDTQYF; CDR3nt: TGTGCCAGCAGCTTAGCCGGGACAGGGGTCCGCACAGATACGCAGTATTTT
v_gene: TRBV9; j_gene: TRBJ2-5; abundance: NA; d_gene: TRBD2; CDR3aa: CASSVAAGERETQYF; CDR3nt: TGTGCCAGCAGCGTGGCAGCGGGAGAAAGGGAGACCCAGTACTTC